These T cell receptor beta chains were read from a single sample in a study of CD8 T cells in ankylosing spondylitis. MiXCR, run by TCRdb on the 5' RACE reads, gives a single entry per CDR3 protein. Among approximately 220,000 distinct CDR3 sequences, 20% to 30% were seen once, and the ten largest hold 5% to 8%. Sequences were obtained from blood, either unsorted or a sorted T cell fraction (not recorded which). These receptors were taken from a male donor with ankylosing spondylitis or in good health (not recorded which). The conserved cysteine and the conserved F or W are not part of the CDR3 here. Where a row states a size, it is once, few, many or the class of an expanded clone; other rows omit it.

size	V	J	CDR3
many	TRBV7-2	TRBJ2-7	ASSPRIAGLTYEQY
NA	TRBV20-1	TRBJ2-5	SASVPRDWETQY
NA	TRBV10-3	TRBJ1-1	AISEWGSGEAF
many	TRBV29-1	TRBJ2-7	SVEGGQGASEQY
few	TRBV6-1	TRBJ2-5	ASSNPGTKEETQY
NA	TRBV12-3/TRBV12-4	TRBJ1-5	ASRVGRVNQPQH
NA	TRBV6-2/TRBV6-3	TRBJ1-5	ASSYAGYQPQH
few	TRBV20-1	TRBJ2-7	SARVLSGRAYEQY
once	TRBV12-3/TRBV12-4	TRBJ2-1	ASSLLGLDSYNEQF
few	TRBV29-1	TRBJ1-1	SVEAGQLMNTEAF
few	TRBV20-1	TRBJ2-1	SARGLAENEQF
many	TRBV20-1	TRBJ2-5	SARDRGGTQY
NA	TRBV29-1	TRBJ2-3	SGARDLAGGDTQY
NA	TRBV15	TRBJ2-1	ATSRGTGTINEQF
NA	TRBV5-1	TRBJ2-1	ASSFANEQF
few	TRBV29-1	TRBJ1-2	SVARTTARSSGYT
NA	TRBV4-2	TRBJ1-1	ASSQYDRGTEAF
NA	TRBV29-1	TRBJ1-1	SVQGANTEAF
NA	TRBV27	TRBJ2-3	ASRVDLRTDTQY
many	TRBV29-1	TRBJ2-5	SVDRGGRETQY
NA	TRBV20-1	TRBJ2-5	SAPSPGADQETQY
many	TRBV29-1	TRBJ1-5	SVSTGNSNQPQH
many	TRBV27	TRBJ2-3	ASSLGTGDTQY
many	TRBV5-1	TRBJ2-7	ASSTGQGSYEQY
many	TRBV29-1	TRBJ2-7	SVEESGQGMWQY
NA	TRBV14	TRBJ2-1	ASSQDPGRMQF
NA	TRBV25-1	TRBJ1-1	ASSEFRQTNTEAF
few	TRBV18	TRBJ2-3	ASSPLRTGITDTQY
NA	TRBV7-8	TRBJ2-3	ASSPDMTSDWTDTQY
few	TRBV5-1	TRBJ2-7	ASSLAGGAEQY
many	TRBV9	TRBJ2-3	ASSGTSGRTDTQY
NA	TRBV25-1	TRBJ1-1	ASSPRDRRYTEAF
NA	TRBV3-1	TRBJ2-1	ASCQRLAANNEQF
many	TRBV6-5	TRBJ2-1	ASSYGAASYNEQF
NA	TRBV20-1	TRBJ2-2	SARVPGTGGTGELF
many	TRBV5-1	TRBJ2-1	ASSLAPGRTNEQF
many	TRBV29-1	TRBJ2-1	SVVGGRAHGEQF
NA	TRBV10-3	TRBJ2-7	AIGPGQSYEQY
many	TRBV12-3/TRBV12-4	TRBJ2-7	ASRKQGGTTYEQY
few	TRBV10-1	TRBJ2-7	ASSDRSGNEQY
NA	TRBV20-1	TRBJ1-5	SARGQDYQPQH
many	TRBV5-1	TRBJ1-4	ASSWNRESEKLF
many	TRBV20-1	TRBJ2-7	SARLAGGPYEQY
many	TRBV11-2	TRBJ2-1	ASSTGQGGSFSDNEQF
many	TRBV11-2	TRBJ2-7	ASSPGLAGGRPYEQY
NA	TRBV5-1	TRBJ2-3	ASSLDPSSTDTQY
few	TRBV29-1	TRBJ2-5	SVITGGEQTQY
NA	TRBV20-1	TRBJ2-7	SARGRTSGRTSYEQY
many	TRBV11-1	TRBJ2-1	ASSDYNEQF
NA	TRBV20-1	TRBJ1-2	SARTNGYT
few	TRBV5-4	TRBJ2-5	ASSRRQGAQETQY
many	TRBV7-8	TRBJ1-5	ASSFGQGRNQPQH
NA	TRBV20-1	TRBJ2-1	SAGTFYNEQF
many	TRBV12-3/TRBV12-4	TRBJ1-1	ASSLGRGRVTEAF
NA	TRBV6-2/TRBV6-3	TRBJ2-5	ASSSAWGETQY
many	TRBV28	TRBJ2-7	ASRSPDPPYEQY
few	TRBV20-1	TRBJ2-5	SAEQGVNQETQY
NA	TRBV7-2	TRBJ2-7	ASSLAYRGQPYEQY
many	TRBV6-1	TRBJ2-7	ASSRGRTSGSREQY